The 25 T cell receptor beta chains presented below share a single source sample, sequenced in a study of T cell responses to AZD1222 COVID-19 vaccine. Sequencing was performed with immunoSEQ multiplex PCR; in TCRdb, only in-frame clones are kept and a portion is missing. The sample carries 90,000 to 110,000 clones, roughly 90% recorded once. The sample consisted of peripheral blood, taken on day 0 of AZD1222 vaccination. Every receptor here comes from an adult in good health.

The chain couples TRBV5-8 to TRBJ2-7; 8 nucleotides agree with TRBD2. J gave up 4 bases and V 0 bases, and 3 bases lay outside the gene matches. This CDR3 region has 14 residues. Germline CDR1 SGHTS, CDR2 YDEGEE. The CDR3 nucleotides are TGTGCCAGCAGCTTGGCCGGGGGGGGGTACGAGCAGTACTTC. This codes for CASSLAGGGYEQYF. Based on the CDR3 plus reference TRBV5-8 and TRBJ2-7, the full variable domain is EAGVTQSPTHLIKTRGQQATLRCSPISGHTSVYWYQQALGLGLQFLLWYDEGEERNRGNFPPRFSGRQFPNYSSELNVNALELEDSALYLCASSLAGGGYEQYFGPGTRLTVT.

This CDR3 is CASSPGYRNTGELFF. In nucleotides, the CDR3 is TGTGCCAGCAGCCCAGGATACAGGAACACCGGGGAGCTGTTTTTT. The rearrangement links TRBV4-2 to TRBJ2-2; D unclear. CDR3 size: 15 residues. The germline gives CDR1 LGHNA, CDR2 YNFKEQ. V was trimmed by 4 bases and J by 1 base, leaving 10 bases between them.

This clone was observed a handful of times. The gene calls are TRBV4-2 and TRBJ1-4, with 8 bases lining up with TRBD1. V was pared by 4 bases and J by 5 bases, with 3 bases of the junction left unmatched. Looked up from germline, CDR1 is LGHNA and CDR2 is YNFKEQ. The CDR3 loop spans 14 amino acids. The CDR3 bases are TGTGCCAGCAGCCCCGGGACAGGCAATGAAAAACTGTTTTTT. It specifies CASSPGTGNEKLFF.

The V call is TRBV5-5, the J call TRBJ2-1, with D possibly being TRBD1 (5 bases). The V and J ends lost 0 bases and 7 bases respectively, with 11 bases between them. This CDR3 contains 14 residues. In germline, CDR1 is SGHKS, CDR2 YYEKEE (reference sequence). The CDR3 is CASSLVGRANEQFF. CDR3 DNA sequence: TGTGCCAGCAGCTTGGTGGGCAGGGCAAATGAGCAGTTCTTC.

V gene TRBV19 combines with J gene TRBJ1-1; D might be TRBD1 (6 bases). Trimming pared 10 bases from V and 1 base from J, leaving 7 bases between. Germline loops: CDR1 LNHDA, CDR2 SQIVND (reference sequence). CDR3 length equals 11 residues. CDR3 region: CATDRNTEAFF. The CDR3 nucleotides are TGTGCCACGGACAGGAACACTGAAGCTTTCTTT. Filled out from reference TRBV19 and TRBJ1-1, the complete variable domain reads DGGITQSPKYLFRKEGQNVTLSCEQNLNHDAMYWYRQDPGQGLRLIYYSQIVNDFQKGDIAEGYSVSREKKESFPLTVTSAQKNPTAFYLCATDRNTEAFFGQGTRLTVV.

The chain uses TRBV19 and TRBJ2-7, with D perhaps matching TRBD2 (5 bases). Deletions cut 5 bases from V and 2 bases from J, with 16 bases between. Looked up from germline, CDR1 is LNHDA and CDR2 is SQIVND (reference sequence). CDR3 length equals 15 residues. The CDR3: CASSEGPRAPYEQYV. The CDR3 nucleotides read TGTGCCAGTAGTGAGGGCCCGAGGGCACCCTACGAGCAGTACGTC.

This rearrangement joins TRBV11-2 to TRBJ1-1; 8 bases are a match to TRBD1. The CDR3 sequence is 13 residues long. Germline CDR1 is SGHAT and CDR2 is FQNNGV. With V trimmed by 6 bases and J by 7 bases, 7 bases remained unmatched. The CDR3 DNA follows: TGTGCCAGCAGTCGACAGGGGTTGGATGAAGCTTTCTTT. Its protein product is CASSRQGLDEAFF.

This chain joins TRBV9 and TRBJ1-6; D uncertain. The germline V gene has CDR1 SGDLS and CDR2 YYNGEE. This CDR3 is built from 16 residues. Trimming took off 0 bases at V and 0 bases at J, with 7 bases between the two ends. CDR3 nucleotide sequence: TGTGCCAGCAGCGTAGAGCCGAGCTCCTATAATTCACCCCTCCACTTT. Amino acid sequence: CASSVEPSSYNSPLHF.

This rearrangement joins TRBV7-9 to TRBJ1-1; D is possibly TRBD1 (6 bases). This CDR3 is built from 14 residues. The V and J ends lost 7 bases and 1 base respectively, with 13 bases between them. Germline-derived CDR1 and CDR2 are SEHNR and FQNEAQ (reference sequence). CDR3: CASIKEGGNTEAFF. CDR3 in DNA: TGTGCCAGCATCAAAGAGGGGGGGAACACTGAAGCTTTCTTT. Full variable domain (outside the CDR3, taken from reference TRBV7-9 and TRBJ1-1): DTGVSQNPRHKITKRGQNVTFRCDPISEHNRLYWYRQTLGQGPEFLTYFQNEAQLEKSRLLSDRFSAERPKGSFSTLEIQRTEQGDSAMYLCASIKEGGNTEAFFGQGTRLTVV.

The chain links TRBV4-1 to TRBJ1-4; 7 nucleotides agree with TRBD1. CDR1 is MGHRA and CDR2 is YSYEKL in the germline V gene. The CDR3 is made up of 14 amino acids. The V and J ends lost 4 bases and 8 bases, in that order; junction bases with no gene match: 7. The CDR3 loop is CASSLGQAGEKLFF. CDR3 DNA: TGCGCCAGCAGCCTCGGACAGGCGGGGGAAAAACTGTTTTTT.

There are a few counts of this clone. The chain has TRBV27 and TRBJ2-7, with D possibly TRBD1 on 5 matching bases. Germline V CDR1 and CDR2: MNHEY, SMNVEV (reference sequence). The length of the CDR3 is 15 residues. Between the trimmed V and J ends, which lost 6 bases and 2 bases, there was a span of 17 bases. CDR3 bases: TGTGCCAGCAGGCCTTTTACAGGACCCACCTACGAGCAGTACTTC. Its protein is CASRPFTGPTYEQYF.

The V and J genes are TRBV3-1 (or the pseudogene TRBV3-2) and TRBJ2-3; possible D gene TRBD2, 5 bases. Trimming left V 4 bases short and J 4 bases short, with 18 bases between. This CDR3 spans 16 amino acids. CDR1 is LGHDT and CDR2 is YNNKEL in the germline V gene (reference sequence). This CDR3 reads CASSLWTGIEADTQYF. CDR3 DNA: TGTGCCAGCAGCCTTTGGACGGGAATAGAGGCAGATACGCAGTATTTT.

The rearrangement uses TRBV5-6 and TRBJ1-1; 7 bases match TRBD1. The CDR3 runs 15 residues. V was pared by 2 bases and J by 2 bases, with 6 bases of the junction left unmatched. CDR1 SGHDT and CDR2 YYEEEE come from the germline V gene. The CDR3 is CASSFTEGANTEAFF. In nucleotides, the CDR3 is TGTGCCAGCAGCTTTACTGAGGGGGCAAACACTGAAGCTTTCTTT.

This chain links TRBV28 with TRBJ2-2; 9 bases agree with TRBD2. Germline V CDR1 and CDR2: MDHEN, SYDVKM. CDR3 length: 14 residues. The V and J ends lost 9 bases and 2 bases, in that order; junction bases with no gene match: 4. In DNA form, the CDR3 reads TGTGCCAGATGGACTAGCGAAAACACCGGGGAGCTGTTTTTT. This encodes CARWTSENTGELFF.

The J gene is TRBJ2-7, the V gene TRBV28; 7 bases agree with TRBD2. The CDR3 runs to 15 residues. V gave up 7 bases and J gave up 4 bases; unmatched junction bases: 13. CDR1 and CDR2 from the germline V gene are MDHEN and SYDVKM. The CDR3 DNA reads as TGTGCCAGCATCCCGAGGGGCGGGGGAAGGTACGAGCAGTACTTC. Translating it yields CASIPRGGGRYEQYF.

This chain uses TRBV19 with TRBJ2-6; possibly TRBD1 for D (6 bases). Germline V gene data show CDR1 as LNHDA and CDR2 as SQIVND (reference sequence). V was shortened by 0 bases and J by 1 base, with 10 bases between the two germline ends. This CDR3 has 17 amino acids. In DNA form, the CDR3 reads TGTGCCAGTAGTATAGATCTAGGGGGTTCTGGGGCCAACGTCCTGACTTTC. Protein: CASSIDLGGSGANVLTF.

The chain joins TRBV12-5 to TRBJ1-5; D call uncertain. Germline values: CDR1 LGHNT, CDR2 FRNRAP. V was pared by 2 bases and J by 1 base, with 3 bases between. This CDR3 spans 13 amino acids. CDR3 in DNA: TGTGCTAGTGGTTTGAGGAGCAATCAGCCCCAGCATTTT. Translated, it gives CASGLRSNQPQHF.

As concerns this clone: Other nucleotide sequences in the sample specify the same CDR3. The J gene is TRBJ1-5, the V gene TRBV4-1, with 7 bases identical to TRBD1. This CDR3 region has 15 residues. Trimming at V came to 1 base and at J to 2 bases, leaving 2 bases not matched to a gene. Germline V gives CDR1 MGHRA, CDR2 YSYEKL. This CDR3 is CASSQVQGGNQPQHF. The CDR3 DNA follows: TGCGCCAGCAGCCAAGTTCAGGGGGGCAATCAGCCCCAGCATTTT.

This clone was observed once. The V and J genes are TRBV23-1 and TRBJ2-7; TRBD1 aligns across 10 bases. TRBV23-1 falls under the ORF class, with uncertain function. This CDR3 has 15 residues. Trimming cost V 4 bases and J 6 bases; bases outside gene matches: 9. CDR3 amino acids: CASSPPGQGHSEQYV. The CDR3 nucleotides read TGCGCCAGCAGTCCTCCGGGACAGGGGCATTCCGAGCAGTACGTC.

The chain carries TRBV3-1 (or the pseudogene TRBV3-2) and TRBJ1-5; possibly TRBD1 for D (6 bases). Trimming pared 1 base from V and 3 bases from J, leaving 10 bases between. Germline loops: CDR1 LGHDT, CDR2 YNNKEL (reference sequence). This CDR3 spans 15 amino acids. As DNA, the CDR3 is TGTGCCAGCAGCCAAGCGACAGGTTACAATCAGCCCCAGCATTTT. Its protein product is CASSQATGYNQPQHF.

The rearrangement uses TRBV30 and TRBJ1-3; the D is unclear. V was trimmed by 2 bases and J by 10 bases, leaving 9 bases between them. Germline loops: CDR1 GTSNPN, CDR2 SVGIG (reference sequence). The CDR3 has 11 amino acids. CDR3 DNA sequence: TGTGCCTGGAGTACTGGACGGACCATATATTTT. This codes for CAWSTGRTIYF.

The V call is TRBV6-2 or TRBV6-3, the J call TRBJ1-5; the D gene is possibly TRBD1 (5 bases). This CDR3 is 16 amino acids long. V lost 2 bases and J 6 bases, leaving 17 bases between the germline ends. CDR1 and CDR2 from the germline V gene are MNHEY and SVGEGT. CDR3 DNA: TGTGCCAGCAGTTACCTCGAGGGGATCGGGGCTCAGCCCCAGCATTTT. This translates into CASSYLEGIGAQPQHF.

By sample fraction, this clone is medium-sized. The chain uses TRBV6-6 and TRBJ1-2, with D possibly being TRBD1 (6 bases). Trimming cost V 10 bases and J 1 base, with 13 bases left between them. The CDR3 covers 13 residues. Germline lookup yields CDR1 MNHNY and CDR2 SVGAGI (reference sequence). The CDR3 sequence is CATAGAFNYGYTF. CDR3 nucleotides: TGTGCCACCGCGGGGGCCTTTAACTATGGCTACACCTTC.

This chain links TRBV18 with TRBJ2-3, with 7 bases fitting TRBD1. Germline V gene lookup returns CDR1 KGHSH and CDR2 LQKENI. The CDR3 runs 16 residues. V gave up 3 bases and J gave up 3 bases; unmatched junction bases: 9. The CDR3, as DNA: TGTGCCAGCTCACCCACAAACAGGGGTCTTACAGATACGCAGTATTTT. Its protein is CASSPTNRGLTDTQYF.

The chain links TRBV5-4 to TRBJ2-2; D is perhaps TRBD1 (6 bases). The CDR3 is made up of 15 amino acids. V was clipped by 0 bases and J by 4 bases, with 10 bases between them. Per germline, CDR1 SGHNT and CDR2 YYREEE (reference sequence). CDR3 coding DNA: TGTGCCAGCAGCTTGGCAGGGGTTGGCACCGGGGAGCTGTTTTTT. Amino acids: CASSLAGVGTGELFF.